The 3 T cell receptor beta chains below come from one sample, sequenced in a study of blood T cell repertoires in COVID-19. Assay: immunoSEQ multiplex PCR; the TCRdb copy retains only in-frame clones and omits some. The table records under 200,000 clones, roughly 77% of them present only once. Material for sequencing was peripheral blood. The receptors were gathered from a man aged 70 or older with active or convalescent COVID-19.

This chain joins TRBV3-1 (or the pseudogene TRBV3-2) and TRBJ1-3, with 8 bases lining up with TRBD1. Germline V gene data show CDR1 as LGHDT and CDR2 as YNNKEL (reference sequence). The CDR3 has 16 residues. After removal of 0 bases from V and 3 bases from J, the junction contained 4 bases not matched to a gene. The CDR3 DNA reads TGTGCCAGCAGCCAAGAAGGGACAGGCCATGGAAACACCATATATTTT. Translation: CASSQEGTGHGNTIYF.

CDR3 in amino acids: CASSETSGGYNEQFF. The CDR3 DNA sequence: TGTGCCAGCAGCGAGACTAGCGGGGGTTACAATGAGCAGTTCTTC. This sequence joins TRBV2 and TRBJ2-1; 12 nucleotides agree with TRBD2. The CDR3 runs to 15 residues. Germline V gives CDR1 SNHLY, CDR2 FYNNEI. The trim removed 6 bases at V and 4 bases at J, leaving 4 bases unmatched.

The chain uses TRBV3-1 (or the pseudogene TRBV3-2) and TRBJ2-5; 10 bases are a match to TRBD2. The CDR3 is 17 residues long. Germline lookup yields CDR1 LGHDT and CDR2 YNNKEL (reference sequence). V shed 2 bases, J shed 5 bases, and the junction held 11 bases outside the gene matches. Here the CDR3 reads CASSQPQAGGPGETQYF. CDR3 bases: TGTGCCAGCAGCCAACCGCAAGCGGGGGGGCCCGGGGAGACCCAGTACTTC.